These 10 T cell receptor beta chains were sequenced from one sample in a study of cytomegalovirus exposure and HLA in healthy donors. The PCR had 60 Vbeta and 13 Jbeta primers. Libraries were prepared by immunoSEQ multiplex PCR; TCRdb keeps only in-frame clonotypes and omits some of them. Among around 140,000 clones listed, roughly four fifths were seen once. The sequencing sample was made of PBMCs. The source is a male donor in good health and CMV-seronegative.

The rearrangement joins TRBV7-6 to TRBJ2-2, with 9 nucleotides matching TRBD2. The J segment lost 5 bases and the V segment lost 5 bases, leaving 9 bases of the junction unmatched. Germline lookup yields CDR1 SGHVS and CDR2 FNYEAQ. This CDR3 spans 16 amino acids. Here the CDR3 DNA reads TGTGCCAGCAGCCCCCCCTTAGCGGGAGAAACCGGGGAGCTGTTTTTT. This encodes CASSPPLAGETGELFF.

The V gene is TRBV7-8, the J gene TRBJ2-7; D remains unclear. The germline V gene encodes CDR1 SGHVS and CDR2 FQNEAQ. V was shortened by 1 base and J by 2 bases, with 9 bases between the two germline ends. The CDR3 runs to 14 residues. CDR3 residues: CASSLEPGPYEQYF. The CDR3 DNA reads TGTGCCAGCAGCTTAGAGCCAGGCCCCTACGAGCAGTACTTC.

The rearrangement joins TRBV19 to TRBJ2-3; 7 bases fit TRBD1. V shed 3 bases and J 4 bases; nucleotides not matched to a gene: 4. The CDR3 extends over 14 amino acids. The germline gives CDR1 LNHDA, CDR2 SQIVND (reference sequence). The CDR3 loop is CASSILDRADTQYF. The CDR3, as DNA: TGTGCCAGTAGTATCCTAGACAGGGCAGATACGCAGTATTTT.

For this clone: In the same sample, other DNA sequences code for this CDR3. This chain links TRBV5-1 with TRBJ2-1, with 8 bases that match TRBD2. CDR3 length equals 14 residues. Germline assignment: CDR1 SGHRS and CDR2 YFSETQ. The ends lost 2 bases at V and 6 bases at J; junction bases unmatched: 4. Written as DNA, the CDR3 is TGCGCCAGCAGCTTTTCGGGGGGGGGCAATGAGCAGTTCTTC. It translates to CASSFSGGGNEQFF.

This clone was detected a few times. The CDR3 DNA follows: TGTGCCACCAGCAGGTCTCAAAGCGGGAGCTACAATGAGCAGTTCTTC. This gives the protein CATSRSQSGSYNEQFF. J is TRBJ2-1 and V is TRBV15; 8 bases align to TRBD2. The germline gives CDR1 LNHNV, CDR2 YYDKDF (reference sequence). This CDR3 has 16 residues. Germline trimming cut 3 bases from V and 3 bases from J; bases unmatched to any gene: 7.

The rearrangement uses TRBV5-1 and TRBJ2-3, with 7 bases matching TRBD1. Germline assignment: CDR1 SGHRS and CDR2 YFSETQ. The ends lost 6 bases at V and 2 bases at J; junction bases unmatched: 12. The CDR3 contains 16 residues. CDR3 in amino acids: CASIKGTAGTTDTQYF. The CDR3 bases are TGCGCCAGCATAAAAGGGACAGCTGGTACCACAGATACGCAGTATTTT.

The rearrangement uses TRBV28 and TRBJ2-1; weak D call: TRBD2 (6 bases). The CDR3 has 17 residues. V lost 2 bases and J lost 3, with 17 bases in between. Germline V gene data show CDR1 as MDHEN and CDR2 as SYDVKM. The CDR3 protein is CASSLPRYGSVYNEQFF. CDR3 sequence (DNA): TGTGCCAGCAGTTTACCCCGCTACGGGAGCGTCTACAATGAGCAGTTCTTC.

The gene calls are TRBV27 and TRBJ2-3; 10 nucleotides line up with TRBD1. CDR3 length: 16 residues. The germline V gene encodes CDR1 MNHEY and CDR2 SMNVEV (reference sequence). V dropped 3 bases and J dropped 1; count of bases not matched to a gene: 4. As DNA, the CDR3 is TGTGCCAGCAGTTTCATGGGGACAGGGGGCACAGATACGCAGTATTTT. Its protein is CASSFMGTGGTDTQYF.

The chain uses TRBV19 and TRBJ2-1; TRBD2 matches at 8 bases. Germline assignment: CDR1 LNHDA and CDR2 SQIVND (reference sequence). This CDR3 is 13 amino acids long. The V segment lost 7 bases and the J segment 7 bases; nucleotides outside the gene matches: 6. CDR3 in amino acids: CASKSGGWNEQFF. The CDR3 coding sequence is TGTGCCAGTAAGAGCGGGGGCTGGAATGAGCAGTTCTTC. Full variable domain (remainder filled in from reference TRBV19 and TRBJ2-1): DGGITQSPKYLFRKEGQNVTLSCEQNLNHDAMYWYRQDPGQGLRLIYYSQIVNDFQKGDIAEGYSVSREKKESFPLTVTSAQKNPTAFYLCASKSGGWNEQFFGPGTRLTVL.

A few counts support this clone. The J gene is TRBJ1-1, the V gene TRBV19, with TRBD1 as a possible D gene (5 bases). The germline gives CDR1 LNHDA, CDR2 SQIVND (reference sequence). CDR3 length equals 14 residues. Trimming stripped 3 bases from V and 0 bases from J, with 8 bases between. CDR3 sequence reads: CASSIRQMNTEAFF. The CDR3 DNA reads TGTGCCAGTAGTATTAGACAGATGAACACTGAAGCTTTCTTT.